The present TCR beta chain was sequenced within a study of control samples from healthy donors and cancer patients. TCRdb's table, derived via immunoSEQ multiplex PCR, lists solely in-frame clones and lacks some. This repertoire shows roughly 50,000 clones, 95% to 96% found once; its top ten account for 1.5% to 2%. The CDR3 totals 11 residues. Germline lookup yields CDR1 SNHLY and CDR2 FYNNEI. Trimming removed 8 bases at V and 7 bases at J, with 9 bases between. The sequence derives from a woman in her twenties or thirties in good health. Sequenced sample: blood. This sequence joins TRBV2 and TRBJ2-1; D might be TRBD1 (7 bases). CDR3 sequence: CASAGGNEQFF. DNA of the CDR3: TGTGCCAGCGCAGGGGGGAATGAGCAGTTCTTC.